This T cell receptor beta chain was captured by sequencing in a study of blood T cell repertoires in COVID-19. Study summary: Some COVID-19 samples were acute and others convalescent; all came from the United States, Italy and Spain. Sample material is recorded as cDNA or gDNA derived from T cells, B-cell-depleted T cells, or PBMCs.

V lost 3 bases and J lost 4, with 9 bases in between. The CDR3 consists of 13 residues. Germline-derived CDR1 and CDR2 are LNHDA and SQIVND (reference sequence). Per the original data handling: Amplification of reference gene primers provided the estimated nucleated cell counts. TCRdb keeps only in-frame clones here, not all; method: immunoSEQ multiplex PCR. The V and J calls and clone size are taken from that table; D and trimming were inferred from the DNA. The sample records 200,000 to 250,000 clones, around 88% being singletons. The TCR comes from a man younger than 35 with active or convalescent COVID-19. The chain recombines TRBV19 with TRBJ1-1; D not certain. The specimen sequenced was peripheral blood. Here the CDR3 DNA reads TGTGCCAGTAGTATCCGAGGAGGCACTGAAGCTTTCTTT. Amino acid sequence: CASSIRGGTEAFF.